This T cell receptor beta chain is from a study of blood T cells in healthy people across ages. Using a J-beta primer mix together with a sample-barcoded 5' primer, a second PCR was run for about 6 to 12 cycles. Each cDNA molecule received a tag from a template-switch adaptor that had 12 random nucleotides. At least 2.5 million CDR3-containing paired-end reads were obtained per sample. One entry per CDR3 protein, called by TCRdb with MiXCR from the 5' RACE reads. The table shows roughly 1.7 million distinct CDR3 sequences, with 30% to 40% occurring only once. Germline V CDR1 and CDR2: LGHNA, YNFKEQ. The CDR3 runs 16 residues. The trim removed 0 bases at V and 0 bases at J, leaving 4 bases unmatched. This clonotype was seen many times. Each of the donors had roughly 9.7 milliliters of peripheral blood drawn into EDTA-treated Vacutainer tubes.

The receptor was isolated from a woman in her twenties or thirties in good health. The sample was blood. The chain recombines TRBV4-2 with TRBJ2-7; 8 bases are shared with TRBD2. In DNA, the CDR3 is TGTGCCAGCAGCCAAGATGGGGCGGGGGGCTCCTACGAGCAGTACTTC. Translation gives CASSQDGAGGSYEQYF.